Detailed here is one TCR beta chain. The antigen is not known. This sample is part of a study of T-cell memory formation after mild COVID-19. Study-wide findings and caveats: Contracting CD4+ clones lay largely in CM and EM, with CD8+ ones residing in EMRA. Among clones contracting day 15 to 85, CD4/CD8 was balanced, whereas later expanders leaned CD4+.

This CDR3 region has 14 residues. Trimming at V came to 3 bases and at J to 4 bases, leaving 5 bases not matched to a gene. The V gene's germline CDR1 is DFQATT and CDR2 SNEGSKA (reference sequence). TCRdb re-called the 5' RACE reads with MiXCR, one entry per CDR3 protein. The sample gives 350,000 to 400,000 distinct CDR3 sequences, over 13% of which show up once; less than 25% is in the top ten. The sequence was obtained from a man aged 18 to 35 who had mild COVID-19 (a few samples of this study predate the infection). Cell type and time point are not known. The sequencing sample was made of PBMCs or a T cell subset sorted from them (not recorded which). V gene TRBV20-1 combines with J gene TRBJ2-3, with TRBD1 identical over 9 bases. CDR3 residues: CSASKQGAADTQYF. The CDR3, as DNA: TGCAGTGCTAGCAAACAGGGGGCCGCAGATACGCAGTATTTT.